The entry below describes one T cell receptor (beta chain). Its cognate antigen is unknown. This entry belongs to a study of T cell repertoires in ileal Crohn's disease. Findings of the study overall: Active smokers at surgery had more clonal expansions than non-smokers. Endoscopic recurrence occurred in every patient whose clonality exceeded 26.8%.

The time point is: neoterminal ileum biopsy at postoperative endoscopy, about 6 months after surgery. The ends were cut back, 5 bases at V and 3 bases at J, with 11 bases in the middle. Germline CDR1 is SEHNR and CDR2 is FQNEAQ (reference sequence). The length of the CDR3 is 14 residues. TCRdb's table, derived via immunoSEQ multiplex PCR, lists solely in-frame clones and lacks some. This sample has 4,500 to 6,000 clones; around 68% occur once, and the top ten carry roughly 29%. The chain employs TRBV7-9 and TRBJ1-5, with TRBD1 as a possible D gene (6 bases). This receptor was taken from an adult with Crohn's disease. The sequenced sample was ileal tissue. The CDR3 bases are TGTGCCAGCAGCCTAGGACAGACCAATCAGCCCCAGCATTTT. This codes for CASSLGQTNQPQHF.